This T cell receptor beta chain was retrieved from a study of pediatric ulcerative colitis (dated by TCRdb to about 2019). About the investigation overall: Of the ulcerative colitis patients, about 7 had pancolitis and two had left-sided colitis, and histology in every patient was consistent with ulcerative colitis. From 8 or 9 newly diagnosed, treatment-naive pediatric ulcerative colitis patients and a handful of non-IBD control children, paired blood and rectal samples were collected. The Pediatric Ulcerative Colitis Activity Index classified two patients as having mild disease, four as having moderate disease and three as having acute severe colitis.

Rearranged CDR3 beta regions were amplified from genomic DNA with multiplex V and J primers using the immunoSEQ TRB Survey service. To keep sequencing depth the same across samples, survey-level depth of up to 500,000 reads per sample was applied. The libraries were purified, combined into pools and sequenced with Illumina technology. As for the original processing: Productive clonality, sample overlap, pairwise scatters, CDR3 beta length, V/D/J gene usage and productiveness were all assessed with the immunoSEQ online tools. Calculated diversity was defined as the number of unique rearrangements divided by total templates, multiplied by 100, and Shannon and Simpson indices were computed as well. Z-score normalized data were analyzed by principal component analysis with the R prcomp function and the ggbiplot package. Blood-rectal clonal overlap within each subject was quantified with Morisita's index. Here the immuneACCESS table is served through TCRdb, limited to in-frame sequences with V and J called. Missing clones are a known gap in these copies; in checked studies unresolved V genes cover under half, and the rest lacks a known reason. The V and J calls and clone size were taken over from that table, and D and trimming were inferred from the DNA. The sample contains roughly 23,000 clones, about three quarters of them found a single time. Around a sixth of the sample rests with the top ten.

During colonoscopy, one to two pinch biopsies were obtained from the rectum for research purposes. Before the diagnostic colonoscopy, none of the ulcerative colitis patients had been given immunosuppressive medication. Rectal biopsies were digested with proteinase K before DNA isolation. The Wizard kit (Promega) was used to extract genomic DNA from both blood and intestinal samples. From the germline V gene (reference sequence), CDR1 is PRHDT and CDR2 is FYEKMQ. CDR3 length: 12 amino acids, cysteine to phenylalanine. The kept DNA is CDR3 alone, 36 bases in frame from the first base. The V and J ends are trimmed by 0 bases and 4 bases, leaving 4 bases between them. As concerns this clone: There is no known antigen for this receptor. No base quality information exists; no much larger clone differs at one position.

Overall results and qualifications from the work: For technical reasons, the blood samples of two patients yielded substantially fewer templates, so those samples were excluded from the blood-rectal overlap analysis. The healthy control group was small, consisting of only four individuals. Blood-derived T cells may have been included in rectal pinch biopsies, especially in patients with overt colitis. Compared with controls, ulcerative colitis patients showed significantly higher autologous blood-rectal clonal overlap, a finding that suggests increased T cell trafficking to inflamed tissue. Repertoires were derived from total lymphocyte DNA, so rare subsets such as regulatory T cells may have patterns not reflected. A couple of rectal CDR3 clonotypes turned up in every ulcerative colitis patient but in none of the controls. Features of the rectal repertoire distinguished controls, mild-moderate colitis patients and acute severe colitis patients, and in acute severe colitis, rectal diversity was reduced because of clonal expansions.

Sequences were obtained from gut tissue. The sequence is built from TRBV13 and TRBJ2-7; the D gene remains uncertain. This TCR derives from a boy younger than 18 with severe ulcerative colitis. The CDR3 loop reads CASSLGRYEQYF. The nucleotide sequence is TGTGCCAGCAGCTTAGGTCGTTACGAGCAGTACTTC.